This TCR beta chain stems from a study of T cells after yellow fever vaccination. Study results and limitations: Post-booster reappearance was seen for most primary-vaccination clones (around 96% CD4, roughly 91% CD8).

The CDR3 totals 12 residues. V was pared by 8 bases and J by 2 bases, with 6 bases between. Germline V CDR1 and CDR2: MNHEY, SVGEGT. TCRdb reprocessed the 5' RACE reads with MiXCR, giving one entry per CDR3 protein. The sample contains hundreds of thousands of distinct CDR3 sequences, more than 9% of which appear only once. This clonotype was counted between two and nine times. The target antigen is unknown. The TCR comes from a man aged 30 to 45 who received the YFV17D yellow fever vaccine. V and J are TRBV6-2 or TRBV6-3 and TRBJ2-2; unclear D gene. Source: PBMCs, taken on the day of the yellow fever booster vaccination. The CDR3: CASLLNTGELFF. CDR3 sequence (DNA): TGTGCCAGCCTGCTTAACACCGGGGAGCTGTTTTTT.